One T cell receptor (beta chain) is described in this entry. The data were obtained in a study of T cell changes during pregnancy in multiple sclerosis. Method: immunoSEQ multiplex PCR; TCRdb's copy keeps in-frame clones and lacks some. The data hold 90,000 to 120,000 clones, with 85% to 95% observed a single time. Germline loops: CDR1 SGDLS, CDR2 YYNGEE. Unmatched junction bases numbered 14, after V lost 3 bases and J lost 12 bases. The CDR3 loop spans 15 amino acids. The chain uses TRBV9 and TRBJ2-1; 8 positions match TRBD2. This clonotype originated in a female donor in good health, enrolled as a control in a pregnancy study. Sequences were derived from peripheral blood, sampled in the third trimester of pregnancy. CDR3 region: CASSAGGMRNRGQFF. CDR3 coding DNA: TGTGCCAGCAGCGCGGGAGGGATGAGGAACCGCGGGCAGTTCTTC.